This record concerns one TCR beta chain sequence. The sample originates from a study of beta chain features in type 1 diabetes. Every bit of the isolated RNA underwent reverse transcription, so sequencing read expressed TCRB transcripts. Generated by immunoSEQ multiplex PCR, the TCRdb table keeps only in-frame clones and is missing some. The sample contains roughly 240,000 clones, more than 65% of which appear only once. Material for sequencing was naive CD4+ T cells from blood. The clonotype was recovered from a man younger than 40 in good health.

The chain's CDR3 is CARKQPQHF. The CDR3 coding sequence is TGTGCCAGAAAGCAGCCCCAGCATTTT. The rearrangement links TRBV7-9 to TRBJ1-5; no reliable D call. Germline lookup yields CDR1 SEHNR and CDR2 FQNEAQ (reference sequence). This CDR3 region has 9 residues. Trimming shortened V by 9 bases and J by 7 bases, and 4 bases separated the two germline ends.